This TCR beta chain is from a study of beta chain features in type 1 diabetes. Worth noting for this clone: The antigen is unknown.

Findings and limits, study-wide: Shorter TCRB CDR3s, moderately but significantly so, were found in Type 1 diabetes patients in all four CD4+ subsets.

All of the isolated RNA was reverse transcribed, so expressed TCRB transcripts were sequenced. Produced via immunoSEQ multiplex PCR; TCRdb's table is partial and in-frame only. The data hold 120,000 to 150,000 clones, with around an eighth observed a single time. This CDR3 has 14 amino acids. CDR1 MNHEY and CDR2 SMNVEV come from the germline V gene (reference sequence). The V end lost 6 bases, the J end lost 3 bases, and 12 bases lay between the germline ends. The receptor comes from a man aged 18 to 30 with type 1 diabetes. The sequenced sample consisted of central memory CD4+ T cells from blood. V and J are TRBV27 and TRBJ2-1, with a possible D match to TRBD1 (5 bases). CDR3: CASSLAGNYNEQFF. CDR3 sequence (DNA): TGTGCCAGCAGCTTGGCAGGGAACTACAATGAGCAGTTCTTC.